This T cell receptor beta chain is drawn from a study of cytomegalovirus exposure and HLA in healthy donors. Overall study context: Unique TCR beta sequences numbering 120 million or so came from approximately 180 million T cells in an earlier analysis. Study observations and caveats: High sensitivity and specificity were reportedly achieved when the classifier diagnosed cytomegalovirus status.

PCR primers comprised 60 Vbeta and 13 Jbeta primers. The repertoire was sequenced with immunoSEQ multiplex PCR; TCRdb's copy has only in-frame clones and lacks some. The sample totals around 76,000 clones. The CDR3 spans 15 residues. The germline V and J ends were trimmed by 5 bases and 5 bases, with 17 bases remaining between them. CDR1 and CDR2 from the germline V gene are MNHEY and SMNVEV (reference sequence). Turning to this clone: Its antigen is as yet unknown.

The rearrangement joins TRBV27 to TRBJ2-3; D might be TRBD1 (6 bases). What was sequenced was PBMCs. The sequence was obtained from a boy aged 5 to 17 in good health and CMV-seronegative. CDR3 nucleotide sequence: TGTGCCAGCAGTCCTCAGGGGTACTTTGGAGATACGCAGTATTTT. Translation: CASSPQGYFGDTQYF.